These T cell receptor beta chains were read from a single sample in a study of shared clonotypes between healthy human individuals. The table came from immunoSEQ multiplex PCR; TCRdb's copy has only in-frame clones and leaves some out. This sample has 1.5 million to 2.5 million clones, with about 95% found just once. What was sequenced was naive CD8+ T cells sorted from blood. Receptors originate from a man younger than 35 in good health. CDR3s include the opening cysteine and the closing phenylalanine or tryptophan. The D gene is left open where the match is weak. Clone size appears in some rows only: once, few, many, or a class for an expanded clone.

V gene: TRBV28
J gene: TRBJ2-7
D gene: .
clone size: .
CDR3 DNA: TGTGCCAGCAGTTTAAACCTCGCACAGGGTGAGTTGCCCTACGAGCAGTACTTC
CDR3 protein: CASSLNLAQGELPYEQYF

V gene: TRBV12-5
J gene: TRBJ2-7
D gene: TRBD1
clone size: .
CDR3 DNA: TGTGCTAGTGGTTGCTTTGGCTGCGGGGACAGGAGCTCCTACGAGCAGTACTTC
CDR3 protein: CASGCFGCGDRSSYEQYF

V gene: TRBV29-1
J gene: TRBJ2-7
D gene: TRBD1
clone size: .
CDR3 DNA: TGCAGCGTTGCCCGGGCCGACAGGGACCCCTACGAGCAGTACTTC
CDR3 protein: CSVARADRDPYEQYF

V gene: TRBV7-9
J gene: TRBJ1-2
D gene: .
clone size: .
CDR3 DNA: TGTGCGATCAATCCATCGGGGGTCGGGGGCTACACCTTC
CDR3 protein: CAINPSGVGGYTF

V gene: TRBV27
J gene: TRBJ2-5
D gene: .
clone size: .
CDR3 DNA: TGTGCCAGCAGTTTGGGAGCGCGGACGGGGTACTTC
CDR3 protein: CASSLGARTGYF

V gene: TRBV11-2
J gene: TRBJ2-3
D gene: TRBD2
clone size: once
CDR3 DNA: TGTGCCAGCAGCCGCTATGGGGGAGGGCGCACAGATACGCAGTATTTT
CDR3 protein: CASSRYGGGRTDTQYF

V gene: TRBV29-1
J gene: TRBJ2-1
D gene: TRBD1
clone size: .
CDR3 DNA: TGCAGCGTTCCAACAGGGGCGGCCTACAATGAGCAGTTCTTC
CDR3 protein: CSVPTGAAYNEQFF

V gene: TRBV5-6
J gene: TRBJ2-2
D gene: .
clone size: .
CDR3 DNA: TGTGCCAGCACAGATCGGGGGACCGGGGAGCTGTTTTTT
CDR3 protein: CASTDRGTGELFF

V gene: TRBV5-1
J gene: TRBJ1-1
D gene: TRBD1
clone size: .
CDR3 DNA: TGCGCCAGCAGCGACGGGACAGGGGGCTTCTTCACTGAAGCTTTCTTT
CDR3 protein: CASSDGTGGFFTEAFF

V gene: TRBV11-2
J gene: TRBJ1-4
D gene: .
clone size: .
CDR3 DNA: TGTGCCAGCAGCTGGGACCCAACTAATGAAAAACTGTTTTTT
CDR3 protein: CASSWDPTNEKLFF

V gene: TRBV27
J gene: TRBJ2-1
D gene: TRBD2
clone size: .
CDR3 DNA: TGTGCCAGCAGTCTTAGCGGGAGTCGAAATGAGCAGTTCTTC
CDR3 protein: CASSLSGSRNEQFF

V gene: TRBV19
J gene: TRBJ1-6
D gene: .
clone size: .
CDR3 DNA: TGTGCCAGTAGTATTGGAGCCCTGAATAATTCACCCCTCCACTTT
CDR3 protein: CASSIGALNNSPLHF

V gene: TRBV15
J gene: TRBJ2-1
D gene: TRBD1
clone size: .
CDR3 DNA: TGTGCCACCAGCAGAGATAAGGGGGCTCCCGTTTTGCTCTTC
CDR3 protein: CATSRDKGAPVLLF

V gene: TRBV5-6
J gene: TRBJ2-1
D gene: TRBD1
clone size: .
CDR3 DNA: TGTGCCAGCAGCTTGTATGGGACAGGGCCCTACAATGAGCAGTTCTTC
CDR3 protein: CASSLYGTGPYNEQFF